The entry that follows covers one TCR beta chain sequence. What it recognizes is unknown. The donors were in the roughly 120-subject validation cohort, distinct from the approximately 730-subject first cohort. These data belong to a study of cytomegalovirus exposure and HLA in healthy donors. Study summary: The platform used for the 100 to 150 validation repertoires matched that of the 666 first-cohort repertoires, a later analysis reported. Points from the study as a whole: The authors enumerated under 200 TCR beta chains as linked to cytomegalovirus. CMV antigen specificity was confirmed in vitro for three CMV-associated chains.

CDR3 length equals 13 residues. The V gene's germline CDR1 is SGHVS and CDR2 FNYEAQ. The ends lost 4 bases at V and 5 bases at J; junction bases unmatched: 2. TCRdb's table, derived via immunoSEQ multiplex PCR, lists solely in-frame clones and lacks some. The sample yields around 130,000 clones, approximately 89% seen once. Sequencing was carried out using PBMCs. The source is a man aged 25-45 years in good health and CMV-seronegative. The gene calls are TRBV7-6 and TRBJ1-1, with TRBD1 matching 9 bases. The CDR3 region is CASSSDRGTEAFF. DNA of the CDR3: TGTGCCAGCAGCTCTGACAGGGGGACTGAAGCTTTCTTT.